This TCR beta chain was recovered during a study of shared clonotypes between healthy human individuals. Study background: Samples came from two female and a few male donors aged 18 to 49.

Produced via immunoSEQ multiplex PCR; TCRdb's table is partial and in-frame only. The table includes under 1,100,000 clones, about 75% detected once. From CD4+ cells came CD45RA+ naive and CD45RA-negative memory subsets. V was clipped by 5 bases and J by 3 bases; unmatched bases: 6. Germline V gene lookup returns CDR1 SGHRS and CDR2 YFSETQ. The CDR3 length is 14 residues. The sequencing input was memory CD4+ T cells sorted from blood. Subset meaning: CD45RA-negative fraction. The source of this sequence is a man aged 18 to 35 in good health. The rearrangement links TRBV5-1 to TRBJ1-2; TRBD1 matches 8 bases. The CDR3 loop reads CASRKDRVDYGYTF. The CDR3 DNA is TGCGCCAGCAGAAAGGACAGGGTTGACTATGGCTACACCTTC.